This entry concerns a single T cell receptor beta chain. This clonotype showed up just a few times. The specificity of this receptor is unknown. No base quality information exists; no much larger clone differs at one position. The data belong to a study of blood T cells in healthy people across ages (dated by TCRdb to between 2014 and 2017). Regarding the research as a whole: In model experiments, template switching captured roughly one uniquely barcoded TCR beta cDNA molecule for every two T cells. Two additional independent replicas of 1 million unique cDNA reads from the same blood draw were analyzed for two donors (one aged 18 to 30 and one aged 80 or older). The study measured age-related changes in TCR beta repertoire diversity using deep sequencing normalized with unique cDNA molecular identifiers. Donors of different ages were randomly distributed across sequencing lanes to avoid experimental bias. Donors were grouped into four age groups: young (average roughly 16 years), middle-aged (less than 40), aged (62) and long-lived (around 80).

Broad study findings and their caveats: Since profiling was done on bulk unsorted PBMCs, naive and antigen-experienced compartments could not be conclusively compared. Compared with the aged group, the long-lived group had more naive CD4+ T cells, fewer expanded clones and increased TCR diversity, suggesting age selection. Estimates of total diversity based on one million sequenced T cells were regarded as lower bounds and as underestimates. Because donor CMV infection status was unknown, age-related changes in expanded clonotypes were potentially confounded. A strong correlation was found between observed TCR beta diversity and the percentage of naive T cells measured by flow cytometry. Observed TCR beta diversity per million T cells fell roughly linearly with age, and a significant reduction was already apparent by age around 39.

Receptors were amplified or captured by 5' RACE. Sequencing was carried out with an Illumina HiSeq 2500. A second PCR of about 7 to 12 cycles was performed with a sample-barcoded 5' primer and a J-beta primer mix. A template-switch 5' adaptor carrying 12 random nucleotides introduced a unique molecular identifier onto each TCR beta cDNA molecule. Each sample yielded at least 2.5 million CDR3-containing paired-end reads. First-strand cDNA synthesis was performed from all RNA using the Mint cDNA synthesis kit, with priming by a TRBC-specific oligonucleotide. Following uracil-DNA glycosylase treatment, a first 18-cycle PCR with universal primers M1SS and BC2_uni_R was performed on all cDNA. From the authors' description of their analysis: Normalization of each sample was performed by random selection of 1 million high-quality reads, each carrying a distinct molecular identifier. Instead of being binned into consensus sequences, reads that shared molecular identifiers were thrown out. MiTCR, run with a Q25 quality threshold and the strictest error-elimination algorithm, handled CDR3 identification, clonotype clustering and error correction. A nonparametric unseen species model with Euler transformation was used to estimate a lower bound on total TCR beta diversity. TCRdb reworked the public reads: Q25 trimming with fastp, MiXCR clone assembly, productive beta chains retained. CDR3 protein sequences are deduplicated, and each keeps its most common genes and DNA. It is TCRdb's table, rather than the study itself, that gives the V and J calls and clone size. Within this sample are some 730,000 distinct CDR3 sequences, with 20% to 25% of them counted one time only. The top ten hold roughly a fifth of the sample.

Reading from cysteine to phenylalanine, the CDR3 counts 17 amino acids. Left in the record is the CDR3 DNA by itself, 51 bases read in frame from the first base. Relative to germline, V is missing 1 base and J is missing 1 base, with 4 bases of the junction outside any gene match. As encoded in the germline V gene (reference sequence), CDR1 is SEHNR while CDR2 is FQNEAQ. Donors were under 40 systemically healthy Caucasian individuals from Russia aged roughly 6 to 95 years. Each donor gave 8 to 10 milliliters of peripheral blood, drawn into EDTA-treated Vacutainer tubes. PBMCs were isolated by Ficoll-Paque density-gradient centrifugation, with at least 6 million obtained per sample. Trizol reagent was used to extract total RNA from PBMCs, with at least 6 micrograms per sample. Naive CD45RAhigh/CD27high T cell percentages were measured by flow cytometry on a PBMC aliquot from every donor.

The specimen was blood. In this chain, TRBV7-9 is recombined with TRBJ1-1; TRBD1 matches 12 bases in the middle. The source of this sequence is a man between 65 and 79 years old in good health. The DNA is TGTGCCAGCAGCTTAGGGGGGACAGGGGGCGAGAACACTGAAGCTTTCTTT. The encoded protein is CASSLGGTGGENTEAFF.